The rows below give T cell receptor beta chains drawn from one sample of a study of blood T cell repertoires in COVID-19. The protocol was immunoSEQ multiplex PCR, while the TCRdb copy is restricted to in-frame clones and leaves out a portion. The data show approximately 250,000 clones, with just under 85% seen just once and less than 4.5% held by the top ten. Sequencing was carried out using peripheral blood. Every receptor here comes from a man aged 50 or older with acute or convalescent COVID-19. Each CDR3 is given with its conserved first and last residue. Each record gives: V gene, D gene, clone size, J gene, CDR3 DNA, CDR3 protein. A D gene is named only where the DNA matches it firmly. Clone size is not always given. Where it is, it says once, few, many or a class for expanded clones.

TRBV13	-	few	TRBJ1-1	TGTGCCAGCAGCTTTGGGAGGGCTGAAGCTTTCTTT	CASSFGRAEAFF
TRBV18	TRBD1	-	TRBJ1-5	TGTGCCAGCTCACCGGGGACAGGGTCTTTTCAGCCCCAGCATTTT	CASSPGTGSFQPQHF
TRBV6-6	TRBD1	once	TRBJ1-6	TGTGCCAGCAGTCTTCCGGGACAGGCAAGCTCCTATAATTCACCCCTCCACTTT	CASSLPGQASSYNSPLHF
TRBV7-6	TRBD2	-	TRBJ2-5	TGTGCCAGCAGCCCCGGTGTAGCGGGGACCTACGGAGAGACCCAGTACTTC	CASSPGVAGTYGETQYF
TRBV14	-	once	TRBJ1-2	TGTGCCAGCAGCCAAGCAGACTATGGCTACACCTTC	CASSQADYGYTF
TRBV12-5	-	-	TRBJ1-5	TGTGCTAGTGGTTTGGCAGGGGCCGGTCAGCCCCAGCATTTT	CASGLAGAGQPQHF
TRBV10-2	TRBD2	-	TRBJ2-3	TGCGCCAGCAGTGAGGCGAGTAGCGGGTACACAGATACGCAGTATTTT	CASSEASSGYTDTQYF
TRBV5-5	TRBD1	-	TRBJ1-1	TGTGCCAGCAGCCCGACAGGGAGGACTGAAGCTTTCTTT	CASSPTGRTEAFF
TRBV6-1	TRBD2	-	TRBJ2-1	TGTGCCAGCAGTGCACCGGGACTAGCGGGGTACAATGAGCAGTTCTTC	CASSAPGLAGYNEQFF
TRBV6-5	-	-	TRBJ1-2	TGTGCCAGCAGTTATGAGGGCTCTAACTATGGCTACACCTTC	CASSYEGSNYGYTF
TRBV5-4	TRBD1	-	TRBJ2-7	TGTGCCAGCAGCTTGCTACAGGGGGGATGGTACGAGCAGTACTTC	CASSLLQGGWYEQYF
TRBV9	-	-	TRBJ2-1	TGTGCCAGCAGCGTAGGTCTCGGGAGCTCCTACAATGAGCAGTTCTTC	CASSVGLGSSYNEQFF
TRBV30	-	-	TRBJ1-1	TGTGCCTGTTCCCGGGACAAGGGGGTGGGCACTGAAGCTTTCTTT	CACSRDKGVGTEAFF
TRBV6-6	-	few	TRBJ1-1	TGTGCCAGCAGTTACCGGGTGAACACTGAAGCTTTCTTT	CASSYRVNTEAFF
TRBV6-5	-	-	TRBJ2-7	TGTGCCAGCAGACCGAACACCCCCCCCTACGAGCAGTACTTC	CASRPNTPPYEQYF
TRBV18	-	once	TRBJ1-5	TGTGCCAGCTCAGAAAGCGGGGCTAGCAATCAGCCCCAGCATTTT	CASSESGASNQPQHF
TRBV28	TRBD1	once	TRBJ1-5	TGTGCCAGCAGCCGGACAGGGTACGGCAATCAGCCCCAGCATTTT	CASSRTGYGNQPQHF
TRBV2	-	-	TRBJ1-1	TGTGCCAGCAGTGAGATGCAGGGGCTGAACACTGAAGCTTTCTTT	CASSEMQGLNTEAFF
TRBV18	TRBD1	-	TRBJ1-1	TGTGCCAGCTCACTGACAGGGGGTACTGAAGCTTTCTTT	CASSLTGGTEAFF
TRBV9	TRBD1	-	TRBJ1-1	TGTGCCAGCAGCGAGAGAGTGGCGCAGGGGGGAGCTTTCTTT	CASSERVAQGGAFF
TRBV5-6	-	-	TRBJ2-5	TGTGCCAGCAGCTTGTCGTCTAGCCGAGAGACCCAGTACTTC	CASSLSSSRETQYF
TRBV5-1	TRBD2	-	TRBJ2-2	TGCGCCAGCAGCTTGGCTAGCGGGGCGAACACCGGGGAGCTGTTTTTT	CASSLASGANTGELFF
TRBV5-1	-	-	TRBJ2-1	TGCGCCAGCAGCTTGGGCGGGGTCAATGAGCAGTTCTTC	CASSLGGVNEQFF
TRBV14	-	-	TRBJ2-7	TGTGCCAGCAGCCAAGTAGGGGGTTGGGGCTCCTACGAGCAGTACTTC	CASSQVGGWGSYEQYF
TRBV3-1/TRBV3-2	TRBD1	once	TRBJ1-2	TGTGCCAGCAGCGGAGCGGGGGACAGAAGCTACTATGGCTACACCTTC	CASSGAGDRSYYGYTF
TRBV5-4	TRBD1	-	TRBJ1-1	TGTGCCAGCAGGGAGGACAGGTCGAACACTGAAGCTTTCTTT	CASREDRSNTEAFF
TRBV5-1	TRBD1	-	TRBJ2-7	TGCGCCAGCAGCTTGGGGACCGGGACAGCGAGCTCCTACGAGCAGTACTTC	CASSLGTGTASSYEQYF
TRBV5-1	-	few	TRBJ2-1	TGCGCCAGCACCTACGGGAACAGGGTCGCCTACAATGAGCAGTTCTTC	CASTYGNRVAYNEQFF
TRBV19	TRBD2	-	TRBJ2-3	TGTGCCAGTAGTAGCGAACTAGCGGCCACAGATACGCAGTATTTT	CASSSELAATDTQYF
TRBV7-3	-	-	TRBJ1-2	TGTGCCAGCAGCTTAACAGGGGATATAAACTATGGCTACACCTTC	CASSLTGDINYGYTF
TRBV19	-	-	TRBJ1-1	TGTGCCAGTAGTCCCAAAGGGCCAGGGTTGAACACTGAAGCTTTCTTT	CASSPKGPGLNTEAFF
TRBV10-2	TRBD2	few	TRBJ2-1	TGCGCCAGCAGTGAGTCGACTCGGGGGGATGAGCAGTTCTTC	CASSESTRGDEQFF
TRBV3-1/TRBV3-2	-	once	TRBJ2-7	TGTGCCAGCAGCCCAGGACATAACTACGAGCAGTACTTC	CASSPGHNYEQYF
TRBV11-2	TRBD2	once	TRBJ2-3	TGTGCCAGCAGCCCCCTAGGTAGCGGGGGTTCAGATACGCAGTATTTT	CASSPLGSGGSDTQYF
TRBV18	-	-	TRBJ1-2	TGTGCCAGCTCACCTTCCGGCGCGGGGATCTATGGCTACACCTTC	CASSPSGAGIYGYTF
TRBV7-2	TRBD1	-	TRBJ1-4	TGTGCCAGCAGCAGCGACAGGGGGATTGGGAAACTGTTTTTT	CASSSDRGIGKLFF
TRBV2	TRBD2	-	TRBJ2-1	TGTGCCAGCAGTCCGACTAGCGGGGGAGGTTATGAGCAGTTCTTC	CASSPTSGGGYEQFF
TRBV11-2	TRBD1	-	TRBJ2-7	TGTGCCAGCAGCAACCGACAGGGCCCCTACGAGCAGTACTTC	CASSNRQGPYEQYF
TRBV28	-	-	TRBJ1-2	TGTGCCAGCAGTTTAGAATCCAGATTCTATGGCTACACCTTC	CASSLESRFYGYTF
TRBV28	-	few	TRBJ1-5	TGTGCCAGCAGCGACAGGTTAAATCAGCCCCAGCATTTT	CASSDRLNQPQHF
TRBV4-1	-	once	TRBJ2-1	TGCGCCAGCAGCCATATCCTTCCCGGGGGCAATGAGCAGTTCTTC	CASSHILPGGNEQFF
TRBV5-1	TRBD1	-	TRBJ1-2	TGCGCCAGCAGCTTACAAGGGACAGGGGCTGATGGCTACACCTTC	CASSLQGTGADGYTF
TRBV15	-	-	TRBJ1-1	TGTGCCACCAGCAGAGATCTCGGGGGGTCTGAAGCTTTCTTT	CATSRDLGGSEAFF
TRBV3-1/TRBV3-2	TRBD2	-	TRBJ2-3	TGTGCCAGCAGCTTTAGCGGGGGGGGTGATACGCAGTATTTT	CASSFSGGGDTQYF
TRBV19	TRBD1	-	TRBJ2-5	TGTGCCAGTAGTACGCAGGGGGCAGGGGAGACCCAGTACTTC	CASSTQGAGETQYF
TRBV6-6	-	-	TRBJ2-5	TGTGCCAGCAGTTACCCCCCGACAGTACAAGAGACCCAGTACTTC	CASSYPPTVQETQYF
TRBV3-1/TRBV3-2	TRBD1	-	TRBJ1-6	TGTGCCAGCAGCCAAGGGGACAGCTTCTATAATTCACCCCTCCACTTT	CASSQGDSFYNSPLHF
TRBV7-9	TRBD2	-	TRBJ2-5	TGTGCCAGCAGCTTGGGAGGGAGGAAGACCCAGTACTTC	CASSLGGRKTQYF